This T cell receptor (beta chain) was observed in a study of shared clonotypes between healthy human individuals. Study-wide results and limits: Non-shared clonotypes had lower generation probabilities than clonotypes shared by all four sorted-subset donors.

In germline, CDR1 is SNHLY, CDR2 FYNNEI. CDR3 length equals 14 residues. V was pared by 6 bases and J by 3 bases, with 12 bases between. This clone was recorded a few times. The antigen remains unidentified. Samples underwent the assay at deep level. The data were produced by immunoSEQ multiplex PCR, yet TCRdb's version contains in-frame clones alone and is incomplete. The data hold about 2.3 million clones, with approximately 95% observed a single time. The sequence derives from a man younger than 35 in good health. Some clones in this sample may be carry-over from other donors' samples. V usage is TRBV2 and J usage is TRBJ1-5; D not resolved. The sequenced sample was naive CD4+ T cells from PBMCs. As to subset: CD45RA+ positively selected. The CDR3 nucleotides read TGTGCCAGCAGCCTACAGCCCTTCAATCAGCCCCAGCATTTT. It encodes CASSLQPFNQPQHF.